This paragraph reports one T cell receptor (beta chain). Antigen unknown. Assay used: immunoSEQ multiplex PCR; TCRdb lists only in-frame clones, some missing. The sample records roughly 120,000 clones, 70% to 90% being singletons. V lost 3 bases, J lost 6 bases, and 20 bases stayed unmatched. CDR1 and CDR2 (germline): LGHDT, YNNKEL (reference sequence). This CDR3 is 20 amino acids long. The data derive from a study of T cell responses to AZD1222 COVID-19 vaccine. Study-wide points: At 160-218 and 743-854, vaccine-associated CD4 TCRs were dominant, and they spanned spike. Donors were largely white British and mainly female; clonal diversity was possibly underestimated.

The sequencing here drew on peripheral blood, taken on day 0 of AZD1222 vaccination. The sequence derives from an adult in good health. The chain links TRBV3-1 (or the pseudogene TRBV3-2) to TRBJ1-4, with TRBD1 matching over 9 bases. The CDR3 sequence: CASSQDLPGQGSIGDEKLFF. CDR3 DNA: TGTGCCAGCAGCCAGGACCTTCCGGGACAGGGATCCATTGGGGATGAAAAACTGTTTTTT.